These 12 T cell receptor beta chains were all obtained from the same sample, sequenced in a study of tumor-infiltrating lymphocytes in primary liver carcinoma. Co-extraction yielded RNA and DNA from 20-30 mg of unsorted bulk tissue. Synthesis of TCR beta cDNA was carried out from about 540 ng total RNA with a constant-region primer. Three nested multiplex PCR rounds of slightly modified ARM-PCR generated TCR beta libraries. The first two PCR rounds used TRBV1-TRBV30 primers with a Cbeta primer, nine to ten cycles each. TCRdb reanalysed the multiplex PCR reads using MiXCR and keeps one entry per CDR3 protein. The sample includes some 110,000 distinct CDR3 sequences, approximately 64% seen only once; the top ten take about 8%. Sequencing was performed on liver tumor tissue from sampling region 3. Stated subset: tumor region T3, left-lateral pole. The origin of the receptors is an older woman with primary liver carcinoma and hepatitis B virus infection.

This chain connects TRBV2 to TRBJ2-7; 15 bases are a match to TRBD2. This CDR3 spans 17 amino acids. V was clipped by 7 bases and J by 3 bases; unmatched bases: 10. Germline V lookup: CDR1 SNHLY, CDR2 FYNNEI. Written as DNA, the CDR3 is TGTGCCAGCAAGTCAGGACTAGCGGGAGGGCCGCGCTACGAGCAGTACTTC. Its protein product is CASKSGLAGGPRYEQYF.

V is TRBV7-9 and J is TRBJ2-1; D perhaps matches TRBD2 (6 bases). The CDR3 has 15 amino acids. V was cut by 1 base and J by 6 bases, with 13 bases left in between. Looked up from germline, CDR1 is SEHNR and CDR2 is FQNEAQ (reference sequence). The CDR3 sequence: CASSLGTSHLNEQFF. The CDR3 DNA reads as TGTGCCAGCAGCTTAGGTACTAGCCACCTCAATGAGCAGTTCTTC.

With regard to this clonotype: One junction end does not reproduce the germline sequence, and a read error may be involved. The chain uses TRBV11-1 and TRBJ2-7; D might be TRBD2 (5 bases). Germline V lookup: CDR1 SGHAT, CDR2 FQDESV (reference sequence). The CDR3 extends over 13 amino acids. The CDR3 sequence: CASSLARTYELYF. The CDR3 DNA reads as TGTGCCAGCAGCTTAGCCAGGACTTACGAGCTGTACTTC.

Note on this clonotype: With a much larger clone just one base away, this may be a read error. The CDR3 nucleotides are TGTGCCAGCACCCCCCGGGACAGGGACAACGGGGAGCTGTCTTTT. It yields the protein CASTPRDRDNGELSF. The chain links TRBV5-5 to TRBJ2-2, with 9 bases identical to TRBD1. The CDR3 loop spans 15 amino acids. Germline CDR1 reads SGHKS; CDR2 reads YYEKEE (reference sequence).

Concerning this clonotype itself: One end of the junction fails to match germline, which may point to a read error. The chain joins TRBV11-3 to TRBJ2-1, with D perhaps TRBD1 or TRBD2 (6 bases each). Germline-derived CDR1 and CDR2 are SGHNT and YENEEA. The CDR3 sequence is 17 residues long. CDR3 nucleotides: TGTGTCAGCAGCTCCCGGGGGCCGCGGACCATGGGCAGTGAGCAGTTCTTC. This codes for CVSSSRGPRTMGSEQFF.

With regard to this clonotype: The junction and the germline gene differ at one end; a read error may be behind it. V gene TRBV11-3 combines with J gene TRBJ2-2; 9 nucleotides line up with TRBD2. Germline V gene data show CDR1 as SGHNT and CDR2 as YENEEA. This CDR3 comprises 17 residues. The DNA for the CDR3 is TGCGTCAGCAGCATAGGCAGGCTAGCGGGAAACACCGGGGAGCTGTTTTTT. Encoded protein: CVSSIGRLAGNTGELFF.

This clonotype has at least ten counts. This sequence joins TRBV12-3 or TRBV12-4 and TRBJ2-7; no reliable D call. V was trimmed by 5 bases and J by 7 bases, leaving 15 bases between them. The CDR3 has 13 residues. CDR3 sequence reads: CASSPRQFGEQYF. CDR3 sequence (DNA): TGTGCCAGCAGTCCGAGACAATTCGGGGAGCAGTACTTC.

Comments on this clonotype: With a much larger clone just one base away, this may be a read error. The chain joins TRBV12-3 or TRBV12-4 to TRBJ2-3; D gene ambiguous. The length of the CDR3 is 15 residues. CDR3 loop: CASSPPGRSTDTRYF. The CDR3 region has the DNA TGTGCCAGCAGTCCTCCTGGACGGAGCACAGATACGCGGTATTTT.

This chain connects TRBV12-3 or TRBV12-4 to TRBJ2-2, with 10 bases fitting TRBD1. This CDR3 has 16 amino acids. V gave up 5 bases and J gave up 4 bases; unmatched junction bases: 7. The chain's CDR3 is CASSRQGAGSTGELFF. As DNA, the CDR3 is TGTGCCAGCAGTCGACAGGGGGCAGGGAGCACCGGGGAGCTGTTTTTT.

This chain uses TRBV29-1 with TRBJ1-5; D uncertain. CDR1 is SQVTM and CDR2 is ANQGSEA in the germline V gene. The CDR3 is 13 residues long. The V and J ends lost 7 bases and 11 bases respectively, with 21 bases between them. The CDR3 loop reads CSADADTEPAQHF. The DNA for the CDR3 is TGCAGCGCCGACGCTGATACGGAGCCGGCCCAGCATTTT.

As to this clonotype: This may be a read error: a much more frequent sequence differs by one nucleotide. The V gene is TRBV12-3 or TRBV12-4, the J gene TRBJ2-5; D gene uncertain. With 3 bases removed from V and 3 bases from J, the gap between germline ends came to 20 bases. The CDR3 consists of 17 residues. The CDR3 coding sequence is TGTGCCAGCAGTTTGTTGGGCCAGTGGATATCCAAAGAGACCCAGTACTTC. Translating gives CASSLLGQWISKETQYF.

In the case of this clonotype: This sequence may be a read error, since a much larger clone differs from it by one base. This chain joins TRBV6-1 and TRBJ2-7, with D possibly matching TRBD2 (6 bases). The CDR3 extends over 13 amino acids. Germline V CDR1 and CDR2: MNHNS, SASEGT. Trimming stripped 8 bases from V and 7 bases from J, with 18 bases between. The CDR3 DNA reads as TGTGCCAGCTCCCCCGGGAGAGAGGGGGAGCAGTACGTC. Residues: CASSPGREGEQYV.